This TCR beta chain was captured in a study of shared clonotypes between healthy human individuals (dated by TCRdb to the early 2020s). Study-wide context: The cohort included a few men and two women between 18 and 49 years of age. For each donor, CD4 naive and CD4 memory were each run on three plates, CD8 naive on two plates, and CD8 memory on one plate. To estimate repertoire size and how much clonotypes are shared between individuals, the study performed deep sequencing of blood TCR repertoires from 4 to 6 healthy adults. Different laboratories and diverse techniques were used to prepare libraries and sequence TCR repertoires, to increase sequencing depth and limit assay-specific biases. Leukapheresis yielded between about 0.9 and 10 billion PBMCs per donor.

Points the paper makes about the study in general: Compared with non-shared clonotypes, the clonotypes found in all four sorted-subset donors had higher generation probabilities. Naive subsets generally had larger estimated clonotype richness than memory subsets. Rarefaction of sorted-subset datasets indicated incomplete sequencing despite the large sequencing depth. Only blood was sampled, and tissue TCR repertoires likely differ from those in blood. About 5% of naive CD4, 3.5% of naive CD8, 2.3% of memory CD4, and approximately 0.4% of memory CD8 clonotypes were shared across several donors. Based on pairwise subsampling, the degree of clonotype sharing among donors was expected to be affected by sequencing depth. The genetic and exposure-history diversity represented was limited by the small number of donors.

Using the deep immunoSEQ assay, TCR CDR3 regions were amplified from genomic DNA by multiplex PCR. Extracted genomic DNA from each cell subset was spread evenly across all wells of several immunoSEQ 96-well plates, with each plate serving as a replicate. Each replicate PCR for sorted subsets received about 0.2 ug genomic DNA, equal to roughly 29,000 T cell genomes. Purified libraries were quantified with a Qubit 3.0 fluorometer, sized on a Bioanalyzer 2100, and re-quantified with the KAPA Library Quantification kit. Each immunoSEQ 96-well plate was sequenced on its own single-read 150-cycle Illumina NextSeq 550 flow cell. The paper's processing steps were these. Because only junctional sequences without quality scores were contained in the immunoSEQ output, filtering matching that applied to full-length reads could not be performed. Sequences were annotated with PyIR, a Python wrapper for IgBLAST v1.9, and V/J genes and CDR3 were assigned using IMGT germline references. Reads were filtered out if the reads had weak V/J assignments (E-value above 1e-6), no CDR3, stop codons, out-of-frame junctions, or ambiguous translated residues. A V3J clonotype was defined by an identical inferred V gene, J gene, and CDR3 amino acid sequence. The percentage overlap between two repertoires was calculated by dividing the number of shared unique clonotypes by the size of the smaller repertoire. Richness of each repertoire was evaluated using RTK rarefaction, the Chao1 estimator, and Recon v2.1 estimates of unobserved clonotypes. For all TCRbeta clonotypes obtained by the gDNA method from a few donors, generation probabilities were computed with OLGA. The source is immuneACCESS, and TCRdb retained only in-frame sequences with V and J called. Part of the clones is not carried over; for the studies checked, unresolved V genes explain less than half of this, and the remainder is unexplained. V and J calls and clone size are those listed in that table; D and trimming were worked out from the DNA. Counted in this sample were more than 150,000 clones; about 93% of them appeared once. Jointly, the top ten make up roughly 0.07% of the sample.

This clone was found once. Its antigen is not yet known. The input lacks base qualities; no much larger clone sits a single base away. The donors were healthy, HIV-negative adults with no recently reported acute infections or vaccinations. Only Caucasian adults living in Nashville, Tennessee, USA were represented among the donors. CD4+ T cells were enriched by magnetic negative selection, after which naive cells were positively selected on CD45RA and the negative fraction was taken as the memory subset. Blood was obtained by leukapheresis, after which PBMCs were separated by Ficoll-Histopaque density gradient centrifugation and cryopreserved in liquid nitrogen vapor phase. Purity and quantity of every magnetically sorted T cell population were checked by analytical flow cytometry. Genomic DNA was isolated from every sorted fraction and measured by UV absorbance on a Nanodrop 2000c. The CDR3 contains 14 residues, cysteine and phenylalanine counted. The entry retains the CDR3 DNA only, 42 bases that are in frame from base 1. V ends up 6 bases short and J 2 bases short, with an unmatched junction base count of 5. Sequences MNHNY (CDR1) and SVGAGI (CDR2) are obtained from the germline V gene (reference sequence).

The source of this sequence is a woman aged 30 to 39 in good health. The V and J segments used are TRBV6-6 and TRBJ1-1, with TRBD1 matching 8 junction bases. Source material: naive CD4+ T cells sorted from blood. The sample's cell subset or site, from its label and the paper: CD45RA+ positively selected. DNA sequence: TGTGCCAGCAGGGCAGACAGGGGAAACACTGAAGCTTTCTTT. It encodes CASRADRGNTEAFF.